These 28 T cell receptor beta chains share one sample of origin, sequenced in a study of cytomegalovirus exposure and HLA in healthy donors. The PCR used 60 Vbeta and 13 Jbeta primers. Sequenced by immunoSEQ multiplex PCR; TCRdb stores in-frame clones only, minus some. In the table there are around 190,000 clones, 70% to 80% of which are singletons. Input material: PBMCs. These receptors originate from a woman aged 30 to 39 in good health and CMV-seronegative.

In this sample, this clone turned up a few times. V is TRBV7-6 and J is TRBJ2-2; perhaps TRBD2 as D (5 bases). The germline V gene encodes CDR1 SGHVS and CDR2 FNYEAQ. The CDR3 runs to 16 residues. The V gene lost 3 bases and the J gene lost 3 bases, with 14 bases spanning the gap. CDR3 protein: CASSLDSEADTGELFF. CDR3 coding DNA: TGTGCCAGCAGCTTGGACTCCGAAGCGGACACCGGGGAGCTGTTTTTT. Complete variable domain (other parts from reference TRBV7-6 and TRBJ2-2): GAGVSQSPRYKVTKRGQDVALRCDPISGHVSLYWYRQALGQGPEFLTYFNYEAQQDKSGLPNDRFSAERPEGSISTLTIQRTEQRDSAMYRCASSLDSEADTGELFFGEGSRLTVL.

Of note for this clone: One end of the junction is discordant with germline, which a read error may explain. The chain is built from TRBV5-4 and TRBJ1-2; D not resolved. The CDR3 totals 14 residues. CDR1 and CDR2 from the germline V gene are SGHNT and YYREEE (reference sequence). CDR3 bases: TGTGCAAGCAGCTTACAGACTAGTCGCTATGGCTACACCTTC. Translated: CASSLQTSRYGYTF.

V is TRBV27 and J is TRBJ2-1; 13 nucleotides agree with TRBD2. The CDR3 totals 17 residues. Germline values: CDR1 MNHEY, CDR2 SMNVEV (reference sequence). J was trimmed by 7 bases and V by 6 bases; bases with no gene match: 12. The CDR3 here is CASSLSYTSGRGNEQFF. The CDR3 DNA is TGTGCCAGCAGCCTAAGTTATACTAGCGGGAGGGGGAATGAGCAGTTCTTC.

The rearrangement links TRBV5-8 to TRBJ2-5; D is possibly TRBD2 (7 bases). Deletions cut 4 bases from V and 2 bases from J, with 12 bases between. The germline V gene has CDR1 SGHTS and CDR2 YDEGEE. The length of the CDR3 is 14 residues. This CDR3 is CASSRGGRQETQYF. CDR3 DNA: TGTGCCAGCAGCCGCGGGGGCCGGCAAGAGACCCAGTACTTC.

The V call is TRBV25-1, the J call TRBJ2-5; 9 bases fit TRBD2. V shed 4 bases, J shed 5 bases, and the junction held 11 bases outside the gene matches. The CDR3 is 16 amino acids. Germline loops: CDR1 MGHDK, CDR2 SYGVNS. CDR3 in amino acids: CASSAALPSGKETQYF. Here the CDR3 DNA reads TGTGCCAGCAGTGCCGCATTACCTAGCGGGAAGGAGACCCAGTACTTC.

J is TRBJ2-6 and V is TRBV30; D is possibly TRBD1 (5 bases). The CDR3 loop spans 13 amino acids. The germline CDR1 and CDR2 sequences are GTSNPN and SVGIG (reference sequence). Trimming shortened V by 2 bases and J by 13 bases, and 15 bases separated the two germline ends. The CDR3 region is CAWSQGSVHVLTF. CDR3 coding DNA: TGTGCCTGGAGTCAGGGATCAGTTCATGTCCTGACTTTC.

The chain links TRBV5-1 to TRBJ1-4; D is unresolved. With 0 bases removed from V and 7 bases from J, the gap between germline ends came to 4 bases. CDR1 is SGHRS and CDR2 is YFSETQ in the germline V gene. The length of the CDR3 is 12 residues. The CDR3 region has the DNA TGCGCCAGCAGCTTGGACTTTGAAAAACTGTTTTTT. Translation gives CASSLDFEKLFF.

The rearrangement joins TRBV4-2 to TRBJ2-1; weak D call: TRBD2 (6 bases). CDR1 LGHNA and CDR2 YNFKEQ come from the germline V gene. With 0 bases removed from V and 2 bases from J, the gap between germline ends came to 11 bases. The CDR3 totals 16 residues. DNA of the CDR3: TGTGCCAGCAGCCAAGATAGGCCGGGAGCCTACAATGAGCAGTTCTTC. Protein sequence: CASSQDRPGAYNEQFF.

The V gene is TRBV10-3, the J gene TRBJ1-4; no clear D gene. Germline V gives CDR1 ENHRY, CDR2 SYGVKD. V was pared by 4 bases and J by 8 bases, with 14 bases between. The CDR3 runs 14 residues. CDR3 sequence (DNA): TGTGCCATCAGTGGTGAGGGCAGGAAGGAAAAACTGTTTTTT. Translated: CAISGEGRKEKLFF.

The rearrangement uses TRBV5-6 and TRBJ1-1, with TRBD1 matching 9 bases. There are 15 residues in the CDR3. The V and J ends lost 2 bases and 5 bases, in that order; junction bases with no gene match: 7. Germline assignment: CDR1 SGHDT and CDR2 YYEEEE. In DNA, the CDR3 is TGTGCCAGCAGCTTAACAACAGGGGGCCGTACTGAAGCTTTCTTT. It encodes CASSLTTGGRTEAFF.

The J gene is TRBJ2-7, the V gene TRBV19, with 7 nucleotides matching TRBD1. CDR1 LNHDA and CDR2 SQIVND come from the germline V gene (reference sequence). V lost 3 bases and J lost 4; bases outside the gene matches: 21. There are 19 residues in the CDR3. The CDR3 sequence: CASSISDRFDLGQEYEQYF. The CDR3 DNA sequence: TGTGCCAGTAGTATTTCGGATCGGTTCGACCTCGGACAGGAATACGAGCAGTACTTC.

The J gene is TRBJ1-4, the V gene TRBV2; a weak D match, TRBD1 (5 bases). The germline V and J ends were trimmed by 9 bases and 6 bases, with 17 bases remaining between them. The CDR3 covers 14 residues. The germline gives CDR1 SNHLY, CDR2 FYNNEI. The CDR3 DNA is TGTGCCAGTTCAGACAGATCGCAGGATGAAAAACTGTTTTTT. Translation gives CASSDRSQDEKLFF. The full variable domain, its missing parts supplied by reference TRBV2 and TRBJ1-4, is EPEVTQTPSHQVTQMGQEVILRCVPISNHLYFYWYRQILGQKVEFLVSFYNNEISEKSEIFDDQFSVERPDGSNFTLKIRSTKLEDSAMYFCASSDRSQDEKLFFGSGTQLSVL.

The CDR3 here is CASSIQGIPYNEQFF. The CDR3 coding sequence is TGTGCCAGTAGTATTCAGGGGATCCCCTACAATGAGCAGTTCTTC. The V call is TRBV19, the J call TRBJ2-1; D perhaps matches TRBD1 (6 bases). V dropped 3 bases and J dropped 2 bases, with 11 bases sitting between them. Germline values: CDR1 LNHDA, CDR2 SQIVND (reference sequence). The CDR3 is 15 amino acids.

This clone occurred a few times. The gene calls are TRBV29-1 and TRBJ1-1, with TRBD1 as a possible D gene (6 bases). Germline CDR1 is SQVTM and CDR2 is ANQGSEA. The CDR3 length is 14 residues. V lost 4 bases and J lost 0, with 12 bases in between. CDR3 sequence: CSVARTAMNTEAFF. The CDR3 DNA is TGCAGCGTTGCAAGGACAGCTATGAACACTGAAGCTTTCTTT.

In DNA form, the CDR3 reads TGTGCCAGCAGGGTTAGCGGGAGGGTCTACGAGCAGTACTTC. This translates into CASRVSGRVYEQYF. The genes are TRBV6-1 and TRBJ2-5, with 11 bases fitting TRBD2. The DNA end is more similar to TRBJ2-7, so the J call may be wrong. Germline V lookup: CDR1 MNHNS, CDR2 SASEGT. This CDR3 is 14 amino acids long.

The chain combines TRBV14 with TRBJ1-2; no definite D call. Per the germline V gene, CDR1 is SGHDN and CDR2 is FVKESK. This CDR3 has 14 residues. Trimming took off 8 bases at V and 4 bases at J, with 17 bases between the two ends. CDR3: CASRRTGLSYGYTF. CDR3 nucleotide sequence: TGTGCCAGCCGCCGGACGGGGTTAAGCTATGGCTACACCTTC.

This sequence joins TRBV6-5 and TRBJ2-5; D perhaps matches TRBD1 (6 bases). The CDR3 spans 16 residues. CDR1 and CDR2 (germline): MNHEY, SVGAGI. Trimming shortened V by 0 bases and J by 4 bases, and 15 bases separated the two germline ends. In DNA form, the CDR3 reads TGTGCCAGCAGTTACTCGATTTTGGGGGCTGTAGAGACCCAGTACTTC. Protein: CASSYSILGAVETQYF.

The chain recombines TRBV6-5 with TRBJ1-1; D is unclear. The CDR3 runs 13 residues. The germline V gene encodes CDR1 MNHEY and CDR2 SVGAGI. With 2 bases removed from V and 5 bases from J, the gap between germline ends came to 9 bases. CDR3 amino acids: CASSYKRSTEAFF. The CDR3 DNA reads TGTGCCAGCAGTTACAAGCGGAGTACTGAAGCTTTCTTT.

DNA for the CDR3: TGTGCCAGCAGCTTGCCAGGGGAAAACATTCAGTACTTC. It specifies CASSLPGENIQYF. V is TRBV7-9 and J is TRBJ2-4, with D possibly matching TRBD1 (6 bases). Germline CDR1 and CDR2: SEHNR and FQNEAQ (reference sequence). Trimming stripped 3 bases from V and 5 bases from J, with 8 bases between. There are 13 residues in the CDR3. Based on the CDR3 plus reference TRBV7-9 and TRBJ2-4, the full variable domain is DTGVSQNPRHKITKRGQNVTFRCDPISEHNRLYWYRQTLGQGPEFLTYFQNEAQLEKSRLLSDRFSAERPKGSFSTLEIQRTEQGDSAMYLCASSLPGENIQYFGAGTRLSVL.

This rearrangement joins TRBV19 to TRBJ2-3; 9 bases are a match to TRBD2. The CDR3 contains 15 residues. Germline V gene lookup returns CDR1 LNHDA and CDR2 SQIVND (reference sequence). Trimming took 4 bases from V and 1 from J; bases not matched to a gene: 3. The DNA of the CDR3 is TGTGCCAGTAGTACGGGACTAGCCGGCACAGATACGCAGTATTTT. It specifies CASSTGLAGTDTQYF.

The chain joins TRBV5-6 to TRBJ2-2; D ambiguous. The CDR3 contains 14 residues. V lost 3 bases and J lost 2, with 8 bases in between. Germline V CDR1 and CDR2: SGHDT, YYEEEE. This CDR3 reads CASSSLTNTGELFF. Here the CDR3 DNA reads TGTGCCAGCAGCTCATTGACAAACACCGGGGAGCTGTTTTTT.

This chain uses TRBV7-2 with TRBJ1-2; 9 nucleotides line up with TRBD1. CDR3 length: 16 residues. Trimming removed 4 bases from V and 4 bases from J; junction bases left unmatched: 10. Germline loops: CDR1 SGHTA, CDR2 FQGNSA. The CDR3 coding sequence is TGTGCCAGCAGCTCGGCCGGGACAGGGCCCTTCTATGGCTACACCTTC. This codes for CASSSAGTGPFYGYTF. The full variable domain, in which reference TRBV7-2 and TRBJ1-2 provide the parts outside the CDR3, is GAGVSQSPSNKVTEKGKDVELRCDPISGHTALYWYRQSLGQGLEFLIYFQGNSAPDKSGLPSDRFSAERTGGSVSTLTIQRTQQEDSAVYLCASSSAGTGPFYGYTFGSGTRLTVV.

The chain employs TRBV6-1 and TRBJ2-7; TRBD2 is a possible D gene (6 bases). Trimming cost V 5 bases and J 2 bases, with 10 bases left between them. Germline V gives CDR1 MNHNS, CDR2 SASEGT. The CDR3 loop spans 13 amino acids. CDR3: CASSFGLPYEQYF. For the CDR3, the DNA is TGTGCCAGCAGTTTTGGACTACCCTACGAGCAGTACTTC.

This clone has just one count. V is TRBV27 and J is TRBJ1-2, with a weak D call TRBD1 (5 bases). CDR3 length: 15 amino acids. Looked up from germline, CDR1 is MNHEY and CDR2 is SMNVEV (reference sequence). Deletions cut 6 bases from V and 0 bases from J, with 14 bases between. In nucleotides, the CDR3 is TGTGCCAGCAGGGCCAACTCAGGGACTAACTATGGCTACACCTTC. It specifies CASRANSGTNYGYTF.

The rearrangement links TRBV27 to TRBJ2-7; 10 nucleotides line up with TRBD1. The CDR3 sequence is 16 residues long. The trim removed 0 bases at V and 4 bases at J, leaving 6 bases unmatched. CDR1 is MNHEY and CDR2 is SMNVEV in the germline V gene (reference sequence). CDR3 in amino acids: CASSLSRTGGYYEQYF. In DNA, the CDR3 is TGTGCCAGCAGTTTATCCCGGACAGGGGGATATTACGAGCAGTACTTC.

The J gene is TRBJ1-2, the V gene TRBV13; D may be TRBD1 (6 bases). V was cut by 6 bases and J by 3 bases, with 17 bases left in between. CDR1 and CDR2 from the germline V gene are PRHDT and FYEKMQ (reference sequence). The CDR3 runs 15 residues. CDR3 protein: CASSSRAGDYYGYTF. The CDR3 DNA follows: TGTGCCAGCAGTTCCCGGGCAGGGGATTACTATGGCTACACCTTC.

The count of this clone is one. The chain is built from TRBV6-6 and TRBJ2-7; TRBD2 aligns across 11 bases. The CDR3 totals 14 residues. V gave up 7 bases and J gave up 4 bases; unmatched junction bases: 6. Germline V lookup: CDR1 MNHNY, CDR2 SVGAGI (reference sequence). This CDR3 reads CASIPSGGPYEQYF. The CDR3 DNA sequence: TGTGCCAGCATACCTAGCGGGGGGCCTTACGAGCAGTACTTC.

The chain has TRBV11-3 and TRBJ1-1; D perhaps matches TRBD1 (6 bases). The V gene lost 5 bases and the J gene lost 1 base, with 11 bases spanning the gap. Germline values: CDR1 SGHNT, CDR2 YENEEA. This CDR3 has 14 amino acids. The CDR3 region has the DNA TGTGCCAGCAGCAAGACAGGAGAGAACACTGAAGCTTTCTTT. As protein: CASSKTGENTEAFF.